Presented here are 21 T cell receptor beta chains from one specimen sequenced in a study of CD8+ T cells in alopecia areata. cDNA reverse transcribed from extracted RNA served as the sequencing template. The protocol was immunoSEQ multiplex PCR, while the TCRdb copy is restricted to in-frame clones and leaves out a portion. Altogether about 150,000 clones are present, around 54% being singletons, with the ten largest covering over 4%. The sequenced sample consisted of CD4+ T cells sorted from blood. The receptors come from a human donor in good health.

V and J are TRBV11-2 and TRBJ2-2; 11 bases align to TRBD2. V shed 5 bases, J shed 5 bases, and the junction held 4 bases outside the gene matches. The CDR3 is 15 residues long. CDR1 is SGHAT, CDR2 FQNNGV, per germline. The CDR3 spells CASSAGLAVTGELFF. In DNA, the CDR3 is TGTGCCAGCAGCGCGGGACTAGCGGTAACCGGGGAGCTGTTTTTT.

This clone was detected only a few times. The rearrangement joins TRBV7-9 to TRBJ2-3, with 10 nucleotides matching TRBD2. Trimming removed 3 bases from V and 3 bases from J; junction bases left unmatched: 9. This CDR3 is built from 17 residues. The germline gives CDR1 SEHNR, CDR2 FQNEAQ (reference sequence). The DNA for the CDR3 is TGTGCCAGCAGCTTTACAGCTAGCGGGAGTAGGACAGATACGCAGTATTTT. Translated, it gives CASSFTASGSRTDTQYF.

The chain employs TRBV11-2 and TRBJ2-1, with TRBD2 matching 8 bases. The CDR3 runs to 15 residues. Germline values: CDR1 SGHAT, CDR2 FQNNGV. The V and J ends lost 3 bases and 7 bases, in that order; junction bases with no gene match: 8. The CDR3 DNA reads TGTGCCAGCAGCTTTCGACTAGCGAGTAAAAATGAGCAGTTCTTC. Translated: CASSFRLASKNEQFF.

This rearrangement joins TRBV7-9 to TRBJ1-2, with a tentative D call TRBD1 (6 bases). V lost 0 bases and J lost 4, with 9 bases in between. The CDR3 is 14 residues long. The germline gives CDR1 SEHNR, CDR2 FQNEAQ (reference sequence). The CDR3 region is CASSLAGGGYGYTF. The CDR3 nucleotides are TGTGCCAGCAGCTTAGCCGGAGGGGGCTATGGCTACACCTTC.

The chain recombines TRBV2 with TRBJ1-1, with D maybe TRBD1 (5 bases). Trimming removed 5 bases at V and 3 bases at J, with 16 bases between. This CDR3 contains 15 residues. Germline values: CDR1 SNHLY, CDR2 FYNNEI. The CDR3 DNA reads as TGTGCCAGCAGTCTCAGGTTTTCGACAGACACTGAAGCTTTCTTT. Translated: CASSLRFSTDTEAFF. Looking up the rest from reference TRBV2 and TRBJ1-1 gives the full variable domain: EPEVTQTPSHQVTQMGQEVILRCVPISNHLYFYWYRQILGQKVEFLVSFYNNEISEKSEIFDDQFSVERPDGSNFTLKIRSTKLEDSAMYFCASSLRFSTDTEAFFGQGTRLTVV.

This clone showed up just a few times. The J gene is TRBJ2-7, the V gene TRBV29-1, with no clear D. V lost 7 bases and J 6 bases, leaving 13 bases between the germline ends. The CDR3 runs 11 residues. From germline, CDR1 is SQVTM and CDR2 ANQGSEA. Written as DNA, the CDR3 is TGCAGCGCAGGAATCGGACCCGAGCAGTACTTC. This gives the protein CSAGIGPEQYF.

The chain links TRBV4-2 to TRBJ2-4; D is uncertain. Germline V gene lookup returns CDR1 LGHNA and CDR2 YNFKEQ. V was cut by 0 bases and J by 6 bases, with 12 bases left in between. The CDR3 spans 15 residues. CDR3 sequence (DNA): TGTGCCAGCAGCCAAGATCCAGTTACCCTAAACATTCAGTACTTC. Its protein product is CASSQDPVTLNIQYF.

The chain is built from TRBV28 and TRBJ2-7, with D perhaps TRBD2 (5 bases). The CDR3 consists of 11 residues. V lost 6 bases, J lost 12 bases, and 15 bases lay in between. CDR1 is MDHEN and CDR2 is SYDVKM in the germline V gene. CDR3 sequence: CASRATGIWYF. The CDR3 DNA reads as TGTGCCAGCAGGGCGACGGGAATTTGGTACTTC.

The chain combines TRBV29-1 with TRBJ1-1; D unclear. There are 13 residues in the CDR3. Trimming shortened V by 7 bases and J by 7 bases, and 19 bases separated the two germline ends. CDR1 and CDR2 from the germline V gene are SQVTM and ANQGSEA. The CDR3 region has the DNA TGCAGCGGCAACTCAGGTATGAAGCGTGAAGCTTTCTTT. This gives the protein CSGNSGMKREAFF.

The chain is built from TRBV27 and TRBJ2-3, with 14 bases fitting TRBD2. With V trimmed by 2 bases and J by 3 bases, 7 bases remained unmatched. CDR1 MNHEY and CDR2 SMNVEV come from the germline V gene (reference sequence). This CDR3 region has 18 residues. Here the CDR3 reads CASSLIRGLAGVTDTQYF. As DNA, the CDR3 is TGTGCCAGCAGTTTAATAAGGGGACTAGCGGGAGTTACAGATACGCAGTATTTT.

This chain joins TRBV28 and TRBJ2-6; no clear D gene. This CDR3 has 16 residues. Trimming stripped 0 bases from V and 1 base from J, with 7 bases between. CDR1 and CDR2 from the germline V gene are MDHEN and SYDVKM. As DNA, the CDR3 is TGTGCCAGCAGTTTATGGTGGGGTTCTGGGGCCAACGTCCTGACTTTC. It translates to CASSLWWGSGANVLTF.

This chain links TRBV2 with TRBJ2-7; D not certain. Trimming took off 4 bases at V and 3 bases at J, with 7 bases between the two ends. The CDR3 runs 12 residues. In germline, CDR1 is SNHLY, CDR2 FYNNEI. CDR3 sequence reads: CASSGPHYEQYF. The CDR3 DNA is TGTGCCAGCAGTGGACCGCACTACGAGCAGTACTTC. Together with reference TRBV2 and TRBJ2-7, the CDR3 gives the full variable domain: EPEVTQTPSHQVTQMGQEVILRCVPISNHLYFYWYRQILGQKVEFLVSFYNNEISEKSEIFDDQFSVERPDGSNFTLKIRSTKLEDSAMYFCASSGPHYEQYFGPGTRLTVT.

The V and J genes are TRBV28 and TRBJ2-7, with D tentatively TRBD2 (5 bases). The length of the CDR3 is 14 residues. In germline, CDR1 is MDHEN, CDR2 SYDVKM. Trimming shortened V by 3 bases and J by 0 bases, and 9 bases separated the two germline ends. CDR3 coding DNA: TGTGCCAGCAGTTTCGGACTTCTCTCCTACGAGCAGTACTTC. Protein: CASSFGLLSYEQYF.

The chain is built from TRBV4-1 and TRBJ1-5; unclear D gene. Germline loops: CDR1 MGHRA, CDR2 YSYEKL. V was cut by 2 bases and J by 0 bases, with 14 bases left in between. The CDR3 consists of 17 residues. CDR3 sequence: CASSQSPTGNSNQPQHF. The CDR3 region has the DNA TGCGCCAGCAGCCAAAGTCCGACGGGGAATAGCAATCAGCCCCAGCATTTT.

The V gene is TRBV5-1, the J gene TRBJ2-3; D gene ambiguous. Germline CDR1 and CDR2: SGHRS and YFSETQ. The CDR3 length is 10 residues. The ends were cut back, 6 bases at V and 4 bases at J, with 3 bases in the middle. The CDR3 loop reads CASTADTQYF. The CDR3 DNA reads TGCGCCAGCACGGCAGATACGCAGTATTTT.

In its sample, this clone was seen once. The chain has TRBV11-2 and TRBJ1-2; no definite D call. This CDR3 spans 14 amino acids. Germline CDR1 reads SGHAT; CDR2 reads FQNNGV. Trimming took off 1 base at V and 2 bases at J, with 8 bases between the two ends. CDR3 protein: CASSLGASNYGYTF. As DNA, the CDR3 is TGTGCCAGCAGCTTAGGGGCCTCAAACTATGGCTACACCTTC.

This rearrangement joins TRBV25-1 to TRBJ1-5, with no clear D. Germline values: CDR1 MGHDK, CDR2 SYGVNS. This CDR3 comprises 12 residues. With 4 bases removed from V and 9 bases from J, the gap between germline ends came to 10 bases. The CDR3 loop is CASSGPSGPQHF. DNA of the CDR3: TGTGCCAGCAGTGGGCCGAGTGGGCCCCAGCATTTT.

The chain uses TRBV28 and TRBJ2-7, with D possibly matching TRBD2 (6 bases). CDR3 length: 14 residues. Germline values: CDR1 MDHEN, CDR2 SYDVKM. With 3 bases removed from V and 4 bases from J, the gap between germline ends came to 13 bases. CDR3 sequence: CASSFGGNKYEQYF. For the CDR3, the DNA is TGTGCCAGCAGTTTTGGCGGGAACAAGTACGAGCAGTACTTC.

There are a few counts of this clone. The chain has TRBV11-1 and TRBJ2-3, with 7 bases lining up with TRBD1. CDR1 is SGHAT and CDR2 is FQDESV in the germline V gene (reference sequence). The CDR3 length is 14 residues. V lost 5 bases, J lost 2 bases, and 4 bases stayed unmatched. The DNA of the CDR3 is TGTGCCAGCAGCCGGGGACAGTACACAGATACGCAGTATTTT. It specifies CASSRGQYTDTQYF.

The chain recombines TRBV2 with TRBJ2-7; TRBD2 matches 8 bases. Germline V CDR1 and CDR2: SNHLY, FYNNEI. V trimming: 9 bases; J trimming: 0 bases; junction bases outside the gene matches: 7. CDR3 length: 14 residues. The CDR3 DNA is TGTGCCAGTGGTTCGGCGGGAGGCTCCTACGAGCAGTACTTC. Amino acids: CASGSAGGSYEQYF.

This clone has a handful of counts. The chain is built from TRBV28 and TRBJ2-4, with D possibly matching TRBD2 (6 bases). This CDR3 is built from 11 residues. CDR1 and CDR2 (germline): MDHEN, SYDVKM. V was pared by 6 bases and J by 12 bases, with 12 bases between. This CDR3 is CASRQGGAQYF. In DNA, the CDR3 is TGTGCCAGCAGGCAGGGAGGTGCTCAGTACTTC. The full variable domain, completed using reference TRBV28 and TRBJ2-4, is DVKVTQSSRYLVKRTGEKVFLECVQDMDHENMFWYRQDPGLGLRLIYFSYDVKMKEKGDIPEGYSVSREKKERFSLILESASTNQTSMYLCASRQGGAQYFGAGTRLSVL.